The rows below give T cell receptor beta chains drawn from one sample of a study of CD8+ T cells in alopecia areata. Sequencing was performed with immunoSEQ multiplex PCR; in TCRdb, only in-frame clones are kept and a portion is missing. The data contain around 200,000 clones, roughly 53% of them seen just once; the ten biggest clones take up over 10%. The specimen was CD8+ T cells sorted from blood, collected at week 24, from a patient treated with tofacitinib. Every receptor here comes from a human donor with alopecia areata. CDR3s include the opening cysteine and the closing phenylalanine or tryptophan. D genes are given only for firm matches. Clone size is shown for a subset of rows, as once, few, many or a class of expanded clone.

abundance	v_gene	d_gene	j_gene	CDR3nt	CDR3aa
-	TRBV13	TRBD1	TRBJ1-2	TGTGCCAGCAGCTACTCGACAGGGCCTACTTATGGCTACACCTTC	CASSYSTGPTYGYTF
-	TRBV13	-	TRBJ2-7	TGTGCCAGCAGCTTAGGAACCACCGGGGCTCGCTACGAGCAGTACTTC	CASSLGTTGARYEQYF
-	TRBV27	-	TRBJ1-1	TGTGCCAGCAGTTCGACGGTAAACACTGAAGCTTTCTTT	CASSSTVNTEAFF
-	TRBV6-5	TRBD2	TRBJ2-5	TGTGCCAGCAGTTACTCCTCTAGCGGGGCCCAGTACTTC	CASSYSSSGAQYF
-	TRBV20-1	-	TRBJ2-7	TGCAGTGCTAGACAGGATTACGAGCAGTACTTC	CSARQDYEQYF
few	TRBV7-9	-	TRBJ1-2	TGTGCCAGCAGCACTCCCGGGCGTCTCAACTATGGCTACACCTTC	CASSTPGRLNYGYTF
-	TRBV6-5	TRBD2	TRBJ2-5	TGTGCCAGCAGTGTCGCGGGGGGACAAGAGACCCAGTACTTC	CASSVAGGQETQYF
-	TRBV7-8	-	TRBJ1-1	TGTGCCAGCAGCTTAGCTGCCGGTGAAGCTTTCTTT	CASSLAAGEAFF
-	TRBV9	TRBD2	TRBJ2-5	TGTGCCAGCAGCCCGCCGGCGGGGGGGCGTGAGACCCAGTACTTC	CASSPPAGGRETQYF
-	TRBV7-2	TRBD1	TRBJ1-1	TGTGCCAGCAGCACCGGGACAGGGAAGAACACTGAAGCTTTCTTT	CASSTGTGKNTEAFF
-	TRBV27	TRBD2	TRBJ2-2	TGTGCCATCCGGGAGGGATCCGGGGAGCTGTTTTTT	CAIREGSGELFF
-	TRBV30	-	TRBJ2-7	TGTGCCTGGAACATGGGACGGCACTACGAGCAGTACTTC	CAWNMGRHYEQYF
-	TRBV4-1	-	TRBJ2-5	TGCGCCAGCAGCCAAGGCCCGGGGATGGCGGAGACCCAGTACTTC	CASSQGPGMAETQYF
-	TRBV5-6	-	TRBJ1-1	TGTGCCAGCAGCTTGTTGCAAGCTGAAGCTTTCTTT	CASSLLQAEAFF
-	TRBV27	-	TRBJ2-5	TGTGCCAGCAGTCCGAACGGGAAGACCCAGTACTTC	CASSPNGKTQYF
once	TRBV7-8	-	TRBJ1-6	TGTGCCAGCAGCTTAGTCGGGCAGGGAAATTCACCCCTCCACTTT	CASSLVGQGNSPLHF
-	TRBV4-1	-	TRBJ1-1	TGCGCCAGCAGCCCCGCTTTGGCGAACACTGAAGCTTTCTTT	CASSPALANTEAFF
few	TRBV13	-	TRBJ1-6	TGTGCCAGCAGTGCCGGATCCTATAATTCACCCCTCCACTTT	CASSAGSYNSPLHF
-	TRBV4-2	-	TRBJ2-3	TGTGCCAGCAGCCAAGACTTCAGGGGTACAGATACGCAGTATTTT	CASSQDFRGTDTQYF
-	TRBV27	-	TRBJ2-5	TGTGCCAGCAGTTCTGACACCTCCGGGTGGGAGACCCAGTACTTC	CASSSDTSGWETQYF
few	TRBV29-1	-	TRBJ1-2	TGCAGCGTTATCGGCAGGGACTATGGCTACACCTTC	CSVIGRDYGYTF
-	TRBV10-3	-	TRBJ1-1	TGTGCCATCAGATTTCCTACTAACTTCGGGGGAGAGAGCACTGAAGCTTTCTTT	CAIRFPTNFGGESTEAFF
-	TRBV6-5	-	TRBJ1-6	TGTGCCAGCAGTTTAGACAGAACTAATTATTCACCCCTCCACTTT	CASSLDRTNYSPLHF
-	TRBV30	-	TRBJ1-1	TGTGCCTGGAGTAGCCCCCGGGGGAACACTGAAGCTTTCTTT	CAWSSPRGNTEAFF
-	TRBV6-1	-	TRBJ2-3	TGTGCCAGCAGTGATGGGTCGACAGCTACAGATACGCAGTATTTT	CASSDGSTATDTQYF
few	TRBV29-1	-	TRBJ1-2	TGCAGCGTTGTCGATGCCTATGGCTACACCTTC	CSVVDAYGYTF
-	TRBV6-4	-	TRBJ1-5	TGTGCCAGCAGTACCTTTGGCGGGGCGGATCAGCCCCAGCATTTT	CASSTFGGADQPQHF
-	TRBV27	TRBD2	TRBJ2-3	TGTGCCAGCAGTTTATTCGGGGGGGCTACAGATACGCAGTATTTT	CASSLFGGATDTQYF
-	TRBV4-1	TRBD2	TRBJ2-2	TGCGCCAGCAGCCGCCTACTAGCGGGTGTCCCCGGGGAGCTGTTTTTT	CASSRLLAGVPGELFF
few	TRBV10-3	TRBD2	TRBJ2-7	TGTGCCATCAGTGAGAGGGCTAGCGGGGTCTACGAGCAGTACTTC	CAISERASGVYEQYF
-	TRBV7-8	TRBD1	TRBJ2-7	TGTGCCAGCAGCTTATCGGGACAGGGCTACGAGCAGTACTTC	CASSLSGQGYEQYF
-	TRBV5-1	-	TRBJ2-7	TGCGCCAGCAGCTTGGCAGGCAGAGAATTTGGCGAGCAGTACTTC	CASSLAGREFGEQYF
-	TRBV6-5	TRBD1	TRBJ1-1	TGTGCCAGCAGCATACAGGGGTTGAACACTGAAGCTTTCTTT	CASSIQGLNTEAFF
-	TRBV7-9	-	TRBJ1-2	TGTGCCAGCAGCTTAGGAGGGACCGGCTATGGCTACACCTTC	CASSLGGTGYGYTF
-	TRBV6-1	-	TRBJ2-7	TGTGCCAGCAGTGAATGGCAGGCTTCCTCCTACGAGCAGTACTTC	CASSEWQASSYEQYF
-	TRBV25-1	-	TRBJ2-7	TGTGCCAGCAGACAGGCAAGCTCCTACGAGCAGTACTTC	CASRQASSYEQYF
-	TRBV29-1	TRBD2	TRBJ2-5	TGCAGCGTTGAAGTTACTAGCGGGGGGGCGGTGGAGACCCAGTACTTC	CSVEVTSGGAVETQYF
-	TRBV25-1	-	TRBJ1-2	TGTGCCAGCAGTGAATTATTTGGCTACACCTTC	CASSELFGYTF
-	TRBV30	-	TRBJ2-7	TGTGCCTGGAGTGGAGGGGACGAGCAGTACTTC	CAWSGGDEQYF
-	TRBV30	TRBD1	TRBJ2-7	TGTGCCTGGAGTGTAGGGACAGCTTACGAGCAGTACTTC	CAWSVGTAYEQYF
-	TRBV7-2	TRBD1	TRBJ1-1	TGTGCCAGCAGCTATACAGGGGTGGACACTGAAGCTTTCTTT	CASSYTGVDTEAFF
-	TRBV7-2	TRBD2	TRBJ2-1	TGTGCCAGCAGCTCCCCAAGGACTAGCTCCTACAATGAGCAGTTCTTC	CASSSPRTSSYNEQFF
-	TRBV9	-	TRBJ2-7	TGTGCCAGCAGCGTAGGTGGGACACCAGACTACGAGCAGTACTTC	CASSVGGTPDYEQYF
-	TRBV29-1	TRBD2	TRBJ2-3	TGCAGTGCCCTGGGACTAGCGGGGGGTTCTGAAGATACGCAGTATTTT	CSALGLAGGSEDTQYF
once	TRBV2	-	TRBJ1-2	TGTGCCAGCGGGTACAGCGCGGGAGCTAACTATGGCTACACCTTC	CASGYSAGANYGYTF
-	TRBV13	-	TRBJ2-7	TGTGCCAGCAGCTTAGGCGGGGACGAGCAGTACTTC	CASSLGGDEQYF
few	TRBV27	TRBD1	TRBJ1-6	TGTGCCAGCAGTTCCGACTCGGACAGGGTGGGAAATAATTCACCCCTCCACTTT	CASSSDSDRVGNNSPLHF
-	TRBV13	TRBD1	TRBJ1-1	TGTGCCAGCAGCTTAAGAGGGGGCGGGAACACTGAAGCTTTCTTT	CASSLRGGGNTEAFF
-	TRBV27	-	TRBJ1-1	TGTGCCAGCAGTTTATCACCAGGGGTTCTCACTGAAGCTTTCTTT	CASSLSPGVLTEAFF